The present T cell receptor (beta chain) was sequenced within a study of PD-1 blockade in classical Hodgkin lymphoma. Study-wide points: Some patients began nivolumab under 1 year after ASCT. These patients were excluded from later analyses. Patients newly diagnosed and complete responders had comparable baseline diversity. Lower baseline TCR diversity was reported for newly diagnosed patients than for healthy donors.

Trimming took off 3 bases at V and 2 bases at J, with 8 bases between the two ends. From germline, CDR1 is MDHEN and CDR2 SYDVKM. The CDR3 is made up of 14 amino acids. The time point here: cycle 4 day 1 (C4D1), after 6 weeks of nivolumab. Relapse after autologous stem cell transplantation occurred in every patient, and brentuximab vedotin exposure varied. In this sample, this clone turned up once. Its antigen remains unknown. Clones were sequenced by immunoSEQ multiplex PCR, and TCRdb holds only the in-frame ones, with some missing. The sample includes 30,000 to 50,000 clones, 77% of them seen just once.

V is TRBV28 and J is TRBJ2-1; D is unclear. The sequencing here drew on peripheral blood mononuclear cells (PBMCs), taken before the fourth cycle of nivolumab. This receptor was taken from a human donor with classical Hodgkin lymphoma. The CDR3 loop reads CASSFSATYNEQFF. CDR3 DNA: TGTGCCAGCAGTTTTTCTGCTACCTACAATGAGCAGTTCTTC.